This T cell receptor (beta chain) was identified in a study of T cells in Graves' hyperthyroidism and ophthalmopathy. Study details: Peripheral blood was collected at initial diagnosis, before any treatment.

Authors of the study amplified TCR beta CDR3 regions from RNA transcripts. RT-PCR in the first round (using the HTBI primer set) targeted the TCR CDR3. Each CDR3 protein gets one entry after TCRdb re-called the multiplex PCR reads with MiXCR. The table shows around 250,000 distinct CDR3 sequences, with around 26% occurring only once. Study-level findings and limits: Also found in blood were most expanded thyroid clonotypes above 0.001.

The CDR3 is 19 amino acids. With 4 bases clipped from V and 5 bases from J, the junction kept 22 bases outside the gene matches. In this sample, this clonotype turned up a few times. Antigen unknown. The sample comprised blood. The chain joins TRBV12-3 or TRBV12-4 to TRBJ2-5; TRBD1 matches at 7 bases. The sequence derives from a middle-aged woman with Graves' ophthalmopathy. CDR3 nucleotides: TGTGCCAGCAGTTCCCTATTCCTTTCCTCGACAGGGCAGCATGAGACCCAGTACTTC. Its translation is CASSSLFLSSTGQHETQYF.